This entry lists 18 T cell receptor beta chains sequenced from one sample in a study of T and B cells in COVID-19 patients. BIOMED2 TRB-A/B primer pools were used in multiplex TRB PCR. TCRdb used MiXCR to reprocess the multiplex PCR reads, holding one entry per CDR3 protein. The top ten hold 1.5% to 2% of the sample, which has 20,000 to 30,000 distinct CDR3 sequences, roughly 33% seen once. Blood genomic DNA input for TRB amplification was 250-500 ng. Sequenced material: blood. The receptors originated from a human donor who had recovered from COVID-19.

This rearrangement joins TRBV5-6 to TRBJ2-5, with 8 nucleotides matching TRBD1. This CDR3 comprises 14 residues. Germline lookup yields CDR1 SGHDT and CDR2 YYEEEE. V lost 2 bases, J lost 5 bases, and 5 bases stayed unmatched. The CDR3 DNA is TGTGCCAGCAGCTTACGACAGGGGATGGAGACCCAGTACTTC. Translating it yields CASSLRQGMETQYF. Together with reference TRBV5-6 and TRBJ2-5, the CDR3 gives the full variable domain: DAGVTQSPTHLIKTRGQQVTLRCSPKSGHDTVSWYQQALGQGPQFIFQYYEEEERQRGNFPDRFSGHQFPNYSSELNVNALLLGDSALYLCASSLRQGMETQYFGPGTRLLVL.

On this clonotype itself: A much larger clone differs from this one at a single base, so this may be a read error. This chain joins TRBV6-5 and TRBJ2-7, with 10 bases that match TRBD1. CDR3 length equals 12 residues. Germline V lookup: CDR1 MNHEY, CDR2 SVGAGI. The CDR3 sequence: CANPGQGWAQYF. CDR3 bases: TGCGCCAACCCGGGACAGGGGTGGGCGCAGTACTTC.

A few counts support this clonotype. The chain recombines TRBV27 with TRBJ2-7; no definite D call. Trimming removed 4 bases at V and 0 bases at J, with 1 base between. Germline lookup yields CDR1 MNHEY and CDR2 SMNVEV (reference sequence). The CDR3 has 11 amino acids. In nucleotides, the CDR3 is TGTGCCAGCAGTTCCTCCTACGAGCAGTACTTC. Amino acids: CASSSSYEQYF.

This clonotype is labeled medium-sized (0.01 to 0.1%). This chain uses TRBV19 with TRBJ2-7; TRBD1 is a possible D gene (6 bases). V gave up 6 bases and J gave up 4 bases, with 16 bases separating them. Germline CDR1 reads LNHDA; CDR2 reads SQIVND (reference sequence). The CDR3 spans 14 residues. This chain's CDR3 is CASSAGDGVYEQYF. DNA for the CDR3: TGTGCCAGTAGCGCAGGGGACGGGGTTTACGAGCAGTACTTC.

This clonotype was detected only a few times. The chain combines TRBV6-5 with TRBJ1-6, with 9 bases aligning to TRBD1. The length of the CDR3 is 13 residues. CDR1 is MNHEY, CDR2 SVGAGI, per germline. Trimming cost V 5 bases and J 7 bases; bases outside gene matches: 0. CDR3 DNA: TGTGCCAGCAGTGGACAGGGGAATTCACCCCTCCACTTT. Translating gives CASSGQGNSPLHF.

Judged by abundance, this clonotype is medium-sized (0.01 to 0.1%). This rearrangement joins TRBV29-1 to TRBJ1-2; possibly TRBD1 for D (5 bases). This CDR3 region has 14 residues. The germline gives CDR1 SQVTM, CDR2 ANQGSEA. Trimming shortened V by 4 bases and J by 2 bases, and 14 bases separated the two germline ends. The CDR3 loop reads CSVGLGGENYGYTF. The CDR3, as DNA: TGCAGCGTTGGCTTGGGGGGGGAAAACTATGGCTACACCTTC.

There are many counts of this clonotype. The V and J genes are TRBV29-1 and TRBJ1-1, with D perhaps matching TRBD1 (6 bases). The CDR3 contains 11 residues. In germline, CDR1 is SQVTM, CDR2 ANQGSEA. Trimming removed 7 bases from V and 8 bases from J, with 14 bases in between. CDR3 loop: CSAYLGGEAFF. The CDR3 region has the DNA TGCAGCGCATACCTCGGGGGCGAAGCTTTCTTT.

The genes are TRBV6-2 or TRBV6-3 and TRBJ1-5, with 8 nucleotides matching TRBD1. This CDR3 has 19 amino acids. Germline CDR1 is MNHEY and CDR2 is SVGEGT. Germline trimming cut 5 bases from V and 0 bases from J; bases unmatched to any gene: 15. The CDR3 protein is CASSNFEGQDEYSNQPQHF. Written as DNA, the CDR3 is TGTGCCAGCAGTAACTTCGAGGGACAGGACGAATATAGCAATCAGCCCCAGCATTTT.

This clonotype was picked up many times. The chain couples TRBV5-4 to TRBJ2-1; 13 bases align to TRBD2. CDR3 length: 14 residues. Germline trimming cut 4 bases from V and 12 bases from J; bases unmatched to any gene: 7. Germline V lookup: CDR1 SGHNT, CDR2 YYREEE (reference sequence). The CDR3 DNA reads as TGTGCCAGCAGCCAAGGACTAGCGGGGGACGTGCAGTTCTTC. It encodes CASSQGLAGDVQFF.

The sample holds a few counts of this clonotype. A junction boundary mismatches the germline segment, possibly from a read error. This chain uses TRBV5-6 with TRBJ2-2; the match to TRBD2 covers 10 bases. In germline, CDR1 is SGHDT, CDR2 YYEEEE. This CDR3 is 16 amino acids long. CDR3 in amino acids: CASSMGPSGSTGELFF. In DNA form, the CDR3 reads TGCGCCAGCAGTATGGGGCCTAGCGGGAGTACCGGGGAGCTGTTTTTT.

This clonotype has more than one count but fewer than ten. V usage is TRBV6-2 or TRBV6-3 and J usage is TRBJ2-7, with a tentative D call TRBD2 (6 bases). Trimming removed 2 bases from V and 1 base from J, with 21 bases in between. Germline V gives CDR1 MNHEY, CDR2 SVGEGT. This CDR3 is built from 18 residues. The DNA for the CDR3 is TGTGCCAGCAGTTACGCCCCTTATAGCGGACAAATTTCCTACGAGCAGTACTTC. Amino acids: CASSYAPYSGQISYEQYF.

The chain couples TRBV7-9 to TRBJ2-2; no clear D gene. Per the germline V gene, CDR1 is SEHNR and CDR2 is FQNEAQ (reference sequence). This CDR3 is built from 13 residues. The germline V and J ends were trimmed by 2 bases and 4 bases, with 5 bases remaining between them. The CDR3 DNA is TGTGCCAGCAGCTTATTAGTCACCGGGGAGCTGTTTTTT. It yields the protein CASSLLVTGELFF.

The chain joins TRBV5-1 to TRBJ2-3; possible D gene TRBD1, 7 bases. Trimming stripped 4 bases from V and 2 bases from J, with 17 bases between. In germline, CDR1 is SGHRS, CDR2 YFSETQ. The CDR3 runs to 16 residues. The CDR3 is CASSAGQNSVTDTQYF. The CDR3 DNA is TGCGCCAGCAGCGCGGGACAGAACTCAGTCACAGATACGCAGTATTTT.

For the CDR3, the DNA is TGTGCCAGCAGGCCTTATGGAGGGGGGGACAATGAGCAGTTCTTC. Protein product: CASRPYGGGDNEQFF. This rearrangement joins TRBV6-2 or TRBV6-3 to TRBJ2-1; a possible D gene is TRBD2 (7 bases). Germline V gives CDR1 MNHEY, CDR2 SVGEGT. The CDR3 loop spans 15 amino acids. With 6 bases removed from V and 5 bases from J, the gap between germline ends came to 17 bases.

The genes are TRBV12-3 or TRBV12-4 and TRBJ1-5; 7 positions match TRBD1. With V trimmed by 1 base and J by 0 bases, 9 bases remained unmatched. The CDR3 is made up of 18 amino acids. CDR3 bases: TGTGCCAGCAGTTTAGTATTGGGGACAGAACATAGCAATCAGCCCCAGCATTTT. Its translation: CASSLVLGTEHSNQPQHF.

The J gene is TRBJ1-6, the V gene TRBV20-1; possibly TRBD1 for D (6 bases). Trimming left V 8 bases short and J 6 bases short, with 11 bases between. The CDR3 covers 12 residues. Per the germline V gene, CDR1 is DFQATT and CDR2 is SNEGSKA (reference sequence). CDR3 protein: CSTGHFNSPLHF. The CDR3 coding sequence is TGCAGTACGGGACATTTTAATTCACCCCTCCACTTT.

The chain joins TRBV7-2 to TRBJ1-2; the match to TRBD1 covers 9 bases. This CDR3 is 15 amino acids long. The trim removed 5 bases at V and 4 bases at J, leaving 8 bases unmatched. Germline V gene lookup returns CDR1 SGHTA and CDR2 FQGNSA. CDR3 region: CASSVNSGQGYGYTF. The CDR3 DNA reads TGTGCCAGCAGCGTAAATTCGGGACAGGGCTATGGCTACACCTTC.

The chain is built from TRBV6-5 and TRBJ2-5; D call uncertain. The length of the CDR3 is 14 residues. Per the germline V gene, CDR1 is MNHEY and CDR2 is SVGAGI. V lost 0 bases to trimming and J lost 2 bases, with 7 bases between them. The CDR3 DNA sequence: TGTGCCAGCAGTTACTCCGCGGTGCAAGAGACCCAGTACTTC. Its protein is CASSYSAVQETQYF.